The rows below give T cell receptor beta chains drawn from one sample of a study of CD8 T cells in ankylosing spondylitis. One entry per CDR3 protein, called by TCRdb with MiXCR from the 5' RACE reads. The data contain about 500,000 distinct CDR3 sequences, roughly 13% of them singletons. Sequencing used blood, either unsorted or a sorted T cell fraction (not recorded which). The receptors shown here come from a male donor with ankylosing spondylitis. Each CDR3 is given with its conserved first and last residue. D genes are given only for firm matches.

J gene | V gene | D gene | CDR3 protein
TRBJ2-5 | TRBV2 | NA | CASSVGRATGQETQYF
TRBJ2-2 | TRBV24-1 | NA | CATSDGAGSNTGELFF
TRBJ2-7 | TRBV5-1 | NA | CASSLVSIGNYEQYF
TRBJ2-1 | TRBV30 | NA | CAWSPLAQYNEQFF
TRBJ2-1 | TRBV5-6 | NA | CASSPLGGKRWSGEQFF
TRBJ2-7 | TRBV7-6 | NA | CASSFSAGHYEQYF
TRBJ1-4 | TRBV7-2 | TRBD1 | CASSFGDRGEREKLFF
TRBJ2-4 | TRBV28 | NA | CASNEGAKNIQYF
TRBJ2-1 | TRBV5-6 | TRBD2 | CASSLTGGRGSYNEQFF
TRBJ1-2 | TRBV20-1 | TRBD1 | CSAYRDSGGYTF
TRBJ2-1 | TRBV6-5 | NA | CASSYRTQSRLNEQFF
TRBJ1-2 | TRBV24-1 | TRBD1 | CATSETGTGIGYTF
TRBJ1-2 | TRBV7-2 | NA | CASSFQQGKVSGYTF
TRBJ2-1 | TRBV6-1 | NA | CASSEVFPGLYNEQFF
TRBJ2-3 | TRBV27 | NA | CASSPPQGTSSTDTQYF